This T cell receptor beta chain was identified in a study of blood T cell repertoires in COVID-19. In the study overall: The origin of the acute and convalescent COVID-19 samples was the United States, Italy and Spain.

V was pared by 4 bases and J by 2 bases, with 7 bases between. Germline V lookup: CDR1 KGHDR, CDR2 SFDVKD. The CDR3 is 13 amino acids. Methods used by the authors: Reference gene primers were amplified, and this amplification served to estimate nucleated cell counts. The data were produced by immunoSEQ multiplex PCR, yet TCRdb's version contains in-frame clones alone and is incomplete. The D gene and trimming were derived from the DNA, and the V and J assignments and clone size from that table. The table lists about 220,000 clones, around 84% of them singletons. The clonotype comes from a man under 40 with active or convalescent COVID-19. The sequenced material came from peripheral blood. The chain employs TRBV24-1 and TRBJ1-1; D call uncertain. CDR3 amino acids: CATSEAINTEAFF. The CDR3 bases are TGTGCCACCAGTGAGGCAATTAACACTGAAGCTTTCTTT.